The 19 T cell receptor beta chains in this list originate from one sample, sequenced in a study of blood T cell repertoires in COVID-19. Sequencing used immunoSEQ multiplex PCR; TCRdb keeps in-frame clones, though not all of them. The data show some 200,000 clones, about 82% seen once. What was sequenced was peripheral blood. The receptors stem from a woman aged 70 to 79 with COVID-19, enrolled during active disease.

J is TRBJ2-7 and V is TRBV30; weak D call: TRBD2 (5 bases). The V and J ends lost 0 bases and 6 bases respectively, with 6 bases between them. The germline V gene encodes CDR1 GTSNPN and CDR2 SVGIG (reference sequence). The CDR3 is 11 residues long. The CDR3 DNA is TGTGCCTGGAGTGTAGGAGGCGAGCAGTACTTC. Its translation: CAWSVGGEQYF.

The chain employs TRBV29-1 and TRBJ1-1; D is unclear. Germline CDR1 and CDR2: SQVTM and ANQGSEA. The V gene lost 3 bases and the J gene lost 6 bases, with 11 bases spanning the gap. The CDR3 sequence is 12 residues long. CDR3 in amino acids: CSVDPGTAEAFF. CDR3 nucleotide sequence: TGCAGCGTTGACCCGGGTACGGCTGAAGCTTTCTTT.

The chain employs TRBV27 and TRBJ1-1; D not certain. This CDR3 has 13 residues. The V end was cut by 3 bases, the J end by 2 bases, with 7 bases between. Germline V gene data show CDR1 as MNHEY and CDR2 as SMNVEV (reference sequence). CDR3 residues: CASSFYSNTEAFF. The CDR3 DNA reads TGTGCCAGCAGTTTCTACAGCAACACTGAAGCTTTCTTT.

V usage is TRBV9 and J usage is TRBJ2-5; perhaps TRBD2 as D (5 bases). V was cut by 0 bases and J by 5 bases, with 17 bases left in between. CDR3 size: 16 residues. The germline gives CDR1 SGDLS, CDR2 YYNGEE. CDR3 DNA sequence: TGTGCCAGCAGCGTAGGCCTGCCCGAGGGCCGGGAGACCCAGTACTTC. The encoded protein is CASSVGLPEGRETQYF. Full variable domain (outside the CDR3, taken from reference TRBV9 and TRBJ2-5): DSGVTQTPKHLITATGQRVTLRCSPRSGDLSVYWYQQSLDQGLQFLIQYYNGEERAKGNILERFSAQQFPDLHSELNLSSLELGDSALYFCASSVGLPEGRETQYFGPGTRLLVL.

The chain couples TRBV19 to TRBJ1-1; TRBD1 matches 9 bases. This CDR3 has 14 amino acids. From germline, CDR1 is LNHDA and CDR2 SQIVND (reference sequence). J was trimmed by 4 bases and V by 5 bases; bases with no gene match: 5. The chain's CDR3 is CASSRRDRATEAFF. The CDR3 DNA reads TGTGCCAGTAGTCGCCGGGACAGGGCCACTGAAGCTTTCTTT.

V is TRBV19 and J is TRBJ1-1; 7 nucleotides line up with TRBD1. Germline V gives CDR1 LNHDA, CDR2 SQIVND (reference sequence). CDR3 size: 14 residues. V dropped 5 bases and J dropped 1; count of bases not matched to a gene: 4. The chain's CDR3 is CASSLQGPNTEAFF. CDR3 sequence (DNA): TGTGCCAGTAGTTTACAGGGGCCGAACACTGAAGCTTTCTTT.

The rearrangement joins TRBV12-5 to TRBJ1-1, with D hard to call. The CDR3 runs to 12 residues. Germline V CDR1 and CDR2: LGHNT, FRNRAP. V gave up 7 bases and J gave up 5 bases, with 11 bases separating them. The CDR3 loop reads CASASLVTEAFF. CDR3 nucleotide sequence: TGTGCTAGTGCGAGTTTGGTGACTGAAGCTTTCTTT.

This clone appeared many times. Written as DNA, the CDR3 is TGTGCCATCCTTGGGTTGCGGGGGGGACTGAACACTGAAGCTTTCTTT. Encoded protein: CAILGLRGGLNTEAFF. V usage is TRBV2 and J usage is TRBJ1-1; perhaps TRBD1 as D (5 bases). V lost 10 bases to trimming and J lost 0 bases, with 21 bases between them. Germline values: CDR1 SNHLY, CDR2 FYNNEI. The CDR3 is 16 residues long.

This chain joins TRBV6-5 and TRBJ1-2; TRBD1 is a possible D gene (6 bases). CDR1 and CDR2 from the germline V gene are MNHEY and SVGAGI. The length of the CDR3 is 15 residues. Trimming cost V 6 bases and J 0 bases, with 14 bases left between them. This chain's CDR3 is CASSARDTSNYGYTF. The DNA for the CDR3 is TGTGCCAGCAGCGCTCGGGACACCTCTAACTATGGCTACACCTTC.

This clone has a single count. CDR3 sequence (DNA): TGTGCCAGCAGCTTAGGGCAGGCAAGCTCCTACGAGCAGTACTTC. As protein: CASSLGQASSYEQYF. This sequence joins TRBV7-2 and TRBJ2-7; no definite D call. Trimming shortened V by 1 base and J by 0 bases, and 10 bases separated the two germline ends. The CDR3 runs 15 residues. Germline assignment: CDR1 SGHTA and CDR2 FQGNSA.

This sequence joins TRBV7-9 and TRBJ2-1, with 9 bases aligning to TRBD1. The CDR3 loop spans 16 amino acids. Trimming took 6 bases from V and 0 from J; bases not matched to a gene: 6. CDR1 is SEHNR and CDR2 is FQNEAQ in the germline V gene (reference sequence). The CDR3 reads CASSFPGQGSYNEQFF. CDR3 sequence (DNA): TGTGCCAGCAGTTTTCCGGGACAGGGCTCCTACAATGAGCAGTTCTTC.

The CDR3 DNA reads as TGTGCCAGTAGTATAGATCCCCTACAGATTCGGTCCTACAATGAGCAGTTCTTC. It translates to CASSIDPLQIRSYNEQFF. The chain links TRBV19 to TRBJ2-1; no definite D call. The germline CDR1 and CDR2 sequences are LNHDA and SQIVND (reference sequence). Between the trimmed V and J ends, which lost 0 bases and 1 base, there was a span of 16 bases. CDR3 length equals 18 residues.

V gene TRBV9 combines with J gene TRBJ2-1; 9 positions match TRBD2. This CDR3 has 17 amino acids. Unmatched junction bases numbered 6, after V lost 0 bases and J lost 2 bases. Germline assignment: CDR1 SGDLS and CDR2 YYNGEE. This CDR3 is CASSVGGSGGPYNEQFF. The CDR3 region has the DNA TGTGCCAGCAGCGTAGGAGGTAGCGGGGGTCCCTACAATGAGCAGTTCTTC.

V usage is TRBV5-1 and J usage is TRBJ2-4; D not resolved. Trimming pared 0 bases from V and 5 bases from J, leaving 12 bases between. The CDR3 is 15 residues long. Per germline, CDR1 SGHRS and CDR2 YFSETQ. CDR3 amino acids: CASSLAPGPENIQYF. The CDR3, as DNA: TGCGCCAGCAGCTTGGCCCCAGGTCCCGAAAACATTCAGTACTTC.

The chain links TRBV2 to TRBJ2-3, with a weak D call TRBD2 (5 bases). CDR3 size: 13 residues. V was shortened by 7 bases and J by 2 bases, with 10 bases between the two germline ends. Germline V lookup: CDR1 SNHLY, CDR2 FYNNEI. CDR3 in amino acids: CASMAEDTDTQYF. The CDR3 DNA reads TGTGCCAGCATGGCGGAGGACACAGATACGCAGTATTTT.

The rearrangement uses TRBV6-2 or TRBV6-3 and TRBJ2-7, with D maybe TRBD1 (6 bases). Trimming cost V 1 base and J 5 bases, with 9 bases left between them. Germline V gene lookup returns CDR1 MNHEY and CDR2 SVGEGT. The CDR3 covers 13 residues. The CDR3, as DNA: TGTGCCAGCAGTTACTTTGGACAGAACGAGCAGTACTTC. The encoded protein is CASSYFGQNEQYF.

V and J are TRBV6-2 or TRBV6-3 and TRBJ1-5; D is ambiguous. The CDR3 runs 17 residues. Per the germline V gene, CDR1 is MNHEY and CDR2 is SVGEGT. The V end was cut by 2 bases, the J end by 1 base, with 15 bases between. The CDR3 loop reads CASSYDRGSLSNQPQHF. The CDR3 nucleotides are TGTGCCAGCAGTTACGATAGAGGCAGTCTGAGCAATCAGCCCCAGCATTTT.

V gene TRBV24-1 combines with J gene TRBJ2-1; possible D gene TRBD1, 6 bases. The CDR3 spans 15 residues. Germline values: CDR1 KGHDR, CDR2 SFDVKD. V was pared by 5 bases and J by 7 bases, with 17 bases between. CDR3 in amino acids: CATSGFGTQGNEQFF. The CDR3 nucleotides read TGTGCCACCAGTGGATTTGGGACACAAGGGAATGAGCAGTTCTTC.

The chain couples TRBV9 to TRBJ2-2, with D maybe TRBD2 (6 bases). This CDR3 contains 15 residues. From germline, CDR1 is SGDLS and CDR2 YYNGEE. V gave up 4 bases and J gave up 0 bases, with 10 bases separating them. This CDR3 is CASSLGLSNTGELFF. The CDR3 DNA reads TGTGCCAGCAGCCTGGGACTCTCGAACACCGGGGAGCTGTTTTTT.